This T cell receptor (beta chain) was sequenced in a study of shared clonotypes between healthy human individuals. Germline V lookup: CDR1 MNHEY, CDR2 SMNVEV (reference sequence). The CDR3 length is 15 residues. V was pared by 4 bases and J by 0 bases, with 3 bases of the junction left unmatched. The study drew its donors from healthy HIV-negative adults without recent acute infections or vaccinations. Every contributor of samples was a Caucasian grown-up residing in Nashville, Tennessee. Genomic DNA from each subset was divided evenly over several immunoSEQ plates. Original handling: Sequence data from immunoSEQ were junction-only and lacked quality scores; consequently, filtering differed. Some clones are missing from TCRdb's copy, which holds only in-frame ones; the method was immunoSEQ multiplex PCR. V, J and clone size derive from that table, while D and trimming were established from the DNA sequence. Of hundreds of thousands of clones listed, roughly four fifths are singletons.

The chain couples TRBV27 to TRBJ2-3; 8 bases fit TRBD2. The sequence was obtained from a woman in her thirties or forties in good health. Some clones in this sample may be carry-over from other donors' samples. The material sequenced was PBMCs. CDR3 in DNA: TGTGCCAGCAGTTGGGCGGGAGGTAGCACAGATACGCAGTATTTT. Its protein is CASSWAGGSTDTQYF.